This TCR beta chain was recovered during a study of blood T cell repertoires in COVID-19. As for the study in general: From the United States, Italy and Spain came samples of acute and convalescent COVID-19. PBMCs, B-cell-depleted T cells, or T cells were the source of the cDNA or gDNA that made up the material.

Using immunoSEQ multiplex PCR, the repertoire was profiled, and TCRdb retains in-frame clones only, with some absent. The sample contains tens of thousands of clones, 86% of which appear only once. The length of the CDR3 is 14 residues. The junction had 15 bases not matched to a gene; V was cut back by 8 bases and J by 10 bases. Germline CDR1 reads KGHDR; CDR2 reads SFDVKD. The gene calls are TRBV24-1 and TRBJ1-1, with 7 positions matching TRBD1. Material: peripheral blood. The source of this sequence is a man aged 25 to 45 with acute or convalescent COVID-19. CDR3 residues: CATTAEYRGIGAFF. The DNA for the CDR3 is TGTGCCACCACAGCAGAATACAGGGGCATTGGAGCTTTCTTT.